Listed below are T cell receptor beta chains from one sample, sequenced in a study of naive and memory T cell subsets. A single record per CDR3 protein comes from TCRdb applying MiXCR to the UMI-ligation and nested PCR reads. The data contain 120,000 or so distinct CDR3 sequences, about 36% of them singletons. Sequencing input: central memory CD4+ T cells from blood. The receptor source for this set is a human donor in good health. Each CDR3 is given with its conserved first and last residue. D genes are given only for firm matches. Clone size is shown for a subset of rows, as once, few, many or a class of expanded clone.

CDR3 length,clone size,J gene,D gene,V gene,CDR3 protein,CDR3 DNA
15,-,TRBJ2-2,-,TRBV5-1,CASSLDAVHNGELFF,TGCGCCAGCAGCTTGGATGCTGTACATAACGGGGAGCTGTTTTTT
18,-,TRBJ2-6,-,TRBV27,CASSFRGAAISGANVLTF,TGTGCCAGCAGTTTCCGTGGGGCAGCCATTTCTGGGGCCAACGTCCTGACTTTC
15,-,TRBJ1-1,-,TRBV6-6,CASTNGARGNTEAFF,TGTGCCAGCACCAACGGGGCCCGGGGGAACACTGAAGCTTTCTTT
15,-,TRBJ2-2,-,TRBV3-1,CASSRRQTNTGELFF,TGTGCCAGCAGCCGACGACAGACGAACACCGGGGAGCTGTTTTTT
14,-,TRBJ1-1,-,TRBV6-2/TRBV6-3,CASRKSRGIAEAFF,TGTGCCAGCAGAAAAAGCCGAGGTATTGCTGAAGCTTTCTTT
15,-,TRBJ2-1,-,TRBV27,CASKPSDNLYNEQFF,TGTGCCAGCAAGCCTAGCGACAATCTCTACAATGAGCAGTTCTTC
15,-,TRBJ2-3,TRBD2,TRBV5-4,CASSTGLERRDTQYF,TGTGCCAGCAGCACCGGACTAGAGCGCAGAGATACGCAGTATTTT
15,-,TRBJ2-7,TRBD2,TRBV30,CAWSVRLAVEYEQYF,TGTGCCTGGAGTGTAAGACTAGCGGTCGAGTACGAGCAGTACTTC
12,-,TRBJ2-3,-,TRBV5-1,CASSFERFTQYF,TGCGCCAGCAGCTTCGAACGATTTACGCAGTATTTT
12,few,TRBJ2-1,-,TRBV6-6,CASRPSTYEQFF,TGTGCCAGCAGGCCCTCCACCTATGAGCAGTTCTTC
10,few,TRBJ2-1,-,TRBV30,CAWSDNEQFF,TGTGCCTGGTCGGACAATGAGCAGTTCTTC
16,few,TRBJ2-2,TRBD2,TRBV3-1,CASSLRTSGSTGELFF,TGTGCCAGCAGCCTGAGGACTAGCGGATCCACCGGGGAGCTGTTTTTT
13,once,TRBJ2-7,-,TRBV7-2,CASSLIRMGEQYF,TGTGCCAGCAGCTTAATACGAATGGGCGAGCAGTACTTC
15,once,TRBJ2-3,-,TRBV2,CASSETFMDTDTQYF,TGTGCCAGCAGTGAGACCTTTATGGACACAGATACGCAGTATTTT
16,-,TRBJ2-7,TRBD2,TRBV27,CASSRTRTSGSYEQYF,TGTGCCAGCAGCCGGACGAGGACTAGCGGTAGCTACGAGCAGTACTTC
15,-,TRBJ2-5,TRBD2,TRBV9,CASSVTSGSYMAQYF,TGTGCCAGCAGCGTAACTAGCGGGTCCTATATGGCCCAGTACTTC
13,-,TRBJ2-3,-,TRBV7-7,CASSARGPDTQYF,TGTGCCAGCAGCGCCCGAGGGCCAGATACGCAGTATTTT
11,-,TRBJ2-1,-,TRBV20-1,CSAARGTEQFF,TGCAGTGCTGCACGGGGAACGGAGCAGTTCTTC
12,many,TRBJ2-7,-,TRBV7-2,CASSLRGYEQYF,TGTGCCAGCAGCTTAAGGGGCTACGAGCAGTACTTC
14,once,TRBJ2-1,-,TRBV4-3,CASSRLPQSDEQFF,TGCGCCAGCAGCCGCCTCCCACAGAGCGATGAGCAGTTCTTC
14,-,TRBJ2-3,TRBD2,TRBV5-1,CASKIAGSTDTQYF,TGCGCCAGCAAGATAGCGGGAAGCACAGATACGCAGTATTTT
12,few,TRBJ2-1,TRBD1,TRBV29-1,CSVYRGYNEQFF,TGCAGCGTTTACAGGGGGTACAATGAGCAGTTCTTC
15,few,TRBJ2-5,TRBD2,TRBV12-3/TRBV12-4,CASRRLAGGQETQYF,TGTGCCAGCAGACGACTAGCGGGAGGCCAAGAGACCCAGTACTTC
15,-,TRBJ2-1,TRBD2,TRBV2,CASKNRTSGSGEQFF,TGTGCCAGCAAAAATCGGACTAGCGGGAGCGGTGAGCAGTTCTTC
18,-,TRBJ1-6,-,TRBV7-2,CASSLAVSVSSYNSPLHF,TGTGCCAGCAGCTTAGCGGTTTCAGTCAGCTCCTATAATTCACCCCTCCACTTT
15,few,TRBJ2-1,TRBD1,TRBV11-2,CASSGTRTGYNEQFF,TGTGCCAGCAGCGGCACTCGGACAGGGTACAATGAGCAGTTCTTC
11,many,TRBJ2-5,TRBD2,TRBV20-1,CSAVTSGSQYF,TGCAGTGCTGTAACTAGCGGGAGCCAGTACTTC
17,-,TRBJ2-1,TRBD2,TRBV7-2,CASSLWAGRSSYNEQFF,TGTGCCAGCAGCTTATGGGCCGGGAGGAGCTCCTACAATGAGCAGTTCTTC
16,few,TRBJ2-2,TRBD2,TRBV7-2,CASSLRVAGNTGELFF,TGTGCCAGCAGCTTAAGAGTAGCGGGGAACACCGGGGAGCTGTTTTTT
15,many,TRBJ2-1,TRBD1,TRBV7-8,CASSSGQGSYNEQFF,TGTGCCAGCAGCTCCGGACAGGGAAGCTACAATGAGCAGTTCTTC
10,few,TRBJ2-7,-,TRBV30,CAWSGTEQYF,TGTGCCTGGAGTGGGACGGAGCAGTACTTC
14,few,TRBJ1-3,-,TRBV30,CAWSGLRPGNTIYF,TGTGCCTGGAGTGGGTTACGACCGGGAAACACCATATATTTT